One sample yielded the 28 T cell receptor beta chains listed below, sequenced in a study of cytomegalovirus exposure and HLA in healthy donors. The PCR contained 60 Vbeta and 13 Jbeta primers. Measured with immunoSEQ multiplex PCR; TCRdb has only the in-frame clones, and not every one. The table has roughly 120,000 clones, 80% seen once. Material for sequencing was PBMCs. The receptors here all came from a female donor in good health and CMV-seropositive.

The chain employs TRBV18 and TRBJ1-5, with D perhaps TRBD1 (5 bases). Trimming stripped 5 bases from V and 7 bases from J, with 15 bases between. The CDR3 consists of 14 residues. Germline V gene data show CDR1 as KGHSH and CDR2 as LQKENI. The CDR3 loop is CASSVDRVGQPQHF. The CDR3 DNA is TGTGCCAGCTCAGTCGACAGAGTCGGGCAGCCCCAGCATTTT.

This clone was seen only once. The chain's CDR3 is CASKGQGSTSYEQYF. CDR3 in DNA: TGTGCCAGCAAGGGGCAGGGGTCGACCTCCTACGAGCAGTACTTC. The chain links TRBV11-2 to TRBJ2-7, with a tentative D call TRBD1 (6 bases). This CDR3 is 15 amino acids long. V was cut by 7 bases and J by 0 bases, with 16 bases left in between. The germline gives CDR1 SGHAT, CDR2 FQNNGV. The full variable domain, in which reference TRBV11-2 and TRBJ2-7 provide the parts outside the CDR3, is EAGVAQSPRYKIIEKRQSVAFWCNPISGHATLYWYQQILGQGPKLLIQFQNNGVVDDSQLPKDRFSAERLKGVDSTLKIQPAKLEDSAVYLCASKGQGSTSYEQYFGPGTRLTVT.

The chain is built from TRBV6-5 and TRBJ1-3; no definite D call. The CDR3 spans 12 residues. The germline gives CDR1 MNHEY, CDR2 SVGAGI. Trimming took off 9 bases at V and 0 bases at J, with 6 bases between the two ends. The CDR3 bases are TGTGCCAGTAAATCCTCTGGAAACACCATATATTTT. This codes for CASKSSGNTIYF.

CDR3 in DNA: TGTGCCAGCAGCTTAGAACAGGGGGACGAGCAGTACTTC. The encoded protein is CASSLEQGDEQYF. V gene TRBV7-3 combines with J gene TRBJ2-7; 8 bases line up with TRBD1. The V segment lost 2 bases and the J segment 5 bases; nucleotides outside the gene matches: 2. CDR3 length: 13 amino acids. Germline-derived CDR1 and CDR2 are SGHTA and FQGTGA.

The V call is TRBV6-6, the J call TRBJ1-1; no clear D gene. Germline loops: CDR1 MNHNY, CDR2 SVGAGI (reference sequence). V was trimmed by 2 bases and J by 0 bases, leaving 7 bases between them. The CDR3 length is 14 residues. For the CDR3, the DNA is TGTGCCAGCAGTTACCTATCCATGAACACTGAAGCTTTCTTT. Its protein is CASSYLSMNTEAFF.

A few counts support this clone. CDR3 sequence reads: CASSYVDGGQYF. CDR3 nucleotides: TGTGCCAGCAGTTACGTGGATGGGGGGCAGTACTTC. The V gene is TRBV6-6, the J gene TRBJ2-5, with D possibly being TRBD2 (6 bases). This CDR3 has 12 residues. The germline V gene encodes CDR1 MNHNY and CDR2 SVGAGI (reference sequence). The V and J ends lost 2 bases and 11 bases respectively, with 12 bases between them.

The chain combines TRBV7-3 with TRBJ1-3, with TRBD1 as a possible D gene (6 bases). Trimming pared 4 bases from V and 4 bases from J, leaving 17 bases between. This CDR3 contains 16 residues. Germline CDR1 is SGHTA and CDR2 is FQGTGA. CDR3 nucleotide sequence: TGTGCCAGCAGCTCGTCCCCGGGGGGCAAAGGAAACACCATATATTTT. Encoded protein: CASSSSPGGKGNTIYF.

The chain employs TRBV9 and TRBJ1-2; D call uncertain. The CDR3 spans 13 residues. V shed 4 bases and J shed 1 base, with 8 bases lying between them. Germline V gives CDR1 SGDLS, CDR2 YYNGEE. CDR3 DNA: TGTGCCAGCAGCCCACAGATTAACTATGGCTACACCTTC. Encoded protein: CASSPQINYGYTF. The entire variable domain, with the rest obtained from reference TRBV9 and TRBJ1-2, is as follows: DSGVTQTPKHLITATGQRVTLRCSPRSGDLSVYWYQQSLDQGLQFLIQYYNGEERAKGNILERFSAQQFPDLHSELNLSSLELGDSALYFCASSPQINYGYTFGSGTRLTVV.

This chain links TRBV29-1 with TRBJ1-2; 10 bases agree with TRBD1. The CDR3 sequence is 14 residues long. Per the germline V gene, CDR1 is SQVTM and CDR2 is ANQGSEA. Losses at the gene ends were 7 bases for V and 8 bases for J; bases not matched to a gene: 13. CDR3 sequence: CSAAGTGVFGGYTF. The CDR3 coding sequence is TGCAGCGCCGCCGGGACAGGGGTTTTTGGCGGCTACACCTTC.

V gene TRBV10-3 combines with J gene TRBJ2-6, with D possibly matching TRBD1 (7 bases). The CDR3 spans 16 residues. Trimming removed 7 bases at V and 2 bases at J, with 15 bases between. Looked up from germline, CDR1 is ENHRY and CDR2 is SYGVKD. This CDR3 is CAITGQGGAGANVLTF. In DNA form, the CDR3 reads TGTGCCATCACCGGCCAGGGGGGCGCTGGGGCCAACGTCCTGACTTTC.

The chain is built from TRBV5-4 and TRBJ2-7; possibly TRBD2 for D (6 bases). Trimming pared 4 bases from V and 7 bases from J, leaving 12 bases between. CDR1 and CDR2 from the germline V gene are SGHNT and YYREEE (reference sequence). The CDR3 sequence is 12 residues long. CDR3 region: CASSPDGGEQYF. CDR3 bases: TGTGCCAGCAGCCCGGACGGGGGAGAGCAGTACTTC.

The chain combines TRBV5-6 with TRBJ1-1, with D maybe TRBD1 (6 bases). V was trimmed by 1 base and J by 3 bases, leaving 10 bases between them. This CDR3 is 14 amino acids long. The germline gives CDR1 SGHDT, CDR2 YYEEEE. The CDR3 DNA reads as TGTGCCAGCAGCTTGTATAACAGGGACACTGAAGCTTTCTTT. Translated: CASSLYNRDTEAFF.

The chain uses TRBV7-2 and TRBJ2-7; unclear D gene. V was clipped by 5 bases and J by 0 bases, with 11 bases between them. CDR3 length equals 14 residues. The germline V gene has CDR1 SGHTA and CDR2 FQGNSA. The CDR3 protein is CASSLRLSSYEQYF. The CDR3 region has the DNA TGTGCCAGCAGCCTCCGACTGAGCTCCTACGAGCAGTACTTC.

The rearrangement uses TRBV4-1 and TRBJ1-1; 7 bases align to TRBD1. The CDR3 covers 17 residues. Germline loops: CDR1 MGHRA, CDR2 YSYEKL. V was pared by 3 bases and J by 1 base, with 11 bases of the junction left unmatched. The CDR3 DNA follows: TGCGCCAGCAGCCAGTATGGCCAGACAGGGCGGAACACTGAAGCTTTCTTT. It yields the protein CASSQYGQTGRNTEAFF.

The chain carries TRBV7-9 and TRBJ1-2; tentative D call: TRBD1 (5 bases). V was trimmed by 5 bases and J by 7 bases, leaving 14 bases between them. The CDR3 contains 13 residues. Germline assignment: CDR1 SEHNR and CDR2 FQNEAQ (reference sequence). CDR3: CASSRGVAAGYTF. DNA for the CDR3: TGTGCCAGCAGCCGGGGGGTGGCGGCTGGCTACACCTTC.

The rearrangement joins TRBV7-8 to TRBJ1-2; no firm D call. The V and J ends lost 1 base and 6 bases respectively, with 6 bases between them. This CDR3 has 12 residues. Germline lookup yields CDR1 SGHVS and CDR2 FQNEAQ. The CDR3 region is CASSLVADGYTF. The CDR3 DNA reads TGTGCCAGCAGCTTAGTAGCGGATGGCTACACCTTC. Complete variable domain (other parts from reference TRBV7-8 and TRBJ1-2): GAGVSQSPRYKVAKRGQDVALRCDPISGHVSLFWYQQALGQGPEFLTYFQNEAQLDKSGLPSDRFFAERPEGSVSTLKIQRTQQEDSAVYLCASSLVADGYTFGSGTRLTVV.

V gene TRBV5-1 combines with J gene TRBJ2-7, with D tentatively TRBD2 (5 bases). The CDR3 is made up of 13 amino acids. V was cut by 4 bases and J by 2 bases, with 10 bases left in between. CDR1 and CDR2 (germline): SGHRS, YFSETQ. The CDR3 reads CASSPRETYEQYF. The CDR3 nucleotides are TGCGCCAGCAGCCCCCGGGAAACCTACGAGCAGTACTTC.

This clone was recorded a few times. The gene calls are TRBV5-6 and TRBJ1-1; TRBD1 is a possible D gene (5 bases). Germline CDR1 is SGHDT and CDR2 is YYEEEE. V dropped 4 bases and J dropped 8 bases, with 18 bases sitting between them. CDR3 length: 14 residues. The CDR3 spells CASSVGRGNLEAFF. The CDR3 bases are TGTGCCAGCAGCGTGGGACGGGGGAACTTAGAAGCTTTCTTT.

The chain carries TRBV7-2 and TRBJ2-1; 7 bases align to TRBD2. The CDR3 is 13 amino acids. Germline assignment: CDR1 SGHTA and CDR2 FQGNSA. V lost 3 bases and J lost 7; bases outside the gene matches: 3. DNA for the CDR3: TGTGCCAGCAGCTTCAGTAGCGGGAATGAGCAGTTCTTC. It yields the protein CASSFSSGNEQFF.

This rearrangement joins TRBV7-3 to TRBJ2-3, with D perhaps matching TRBD1 (6 bases). Germline V CDR1 and CDR2: SGHTA, FQGTGA. The V and J ends lost 0 bases and 4 bases respectively, with 11 bases between them. The CDR3 sequence is 15 residues long. CDR3: CASSLTAGAPDTQYF. The CDR3 bases are TGTGCCAGCAGCTTAACGGCAGGGGCGCCAGATACGCAGTATTTT.

The rearrangement joins TRBV4-1 to TRBJ1-2; the D is unclear. The CDR3 runs to 14 residues. V was trimmed by 2 bases and J by 3 bases, leaving 10 bases between them. Germline assignment: CDR1 MGHRA and CDR2 YSYEKL. The CDR3 spells CASSQPQAHYGYTF. The CDR3 nucleotides are TGCGCCAGCAGCCAACCCCAAGCTCACTATGGCTACACCTTC.

The rearrangement joins TRBV5-1 to TRBJ2-3, with TRBD2 identical over 8 bases. Germline V CDR1 and CDR2: SGHRS, YFSETQ. The CDR3 has 15 amino acids. The V gene end was trimmed by 2 bases and the J gene end by 1 base; junction bases not matched to a gene: 3. The CDR3 protein is CASSFRRGGTDTQYF. DNA of the CDR3: TGCGCCAGCAGCTTTAGGCGGGGGGGCACAGATACGCAGTATTTT.

The V gene is TRBV5-1, the J gene TRBJ2-7, with 8 nucleotides matching TRBD2. The V gene end was trimmed by 2 bases and the J gene end by 2 bases; junction bases not matched to a gene: 3. CDR1 and CDR2 from the germline V gene are SGHRS and YFSETQ. The CDR3 runs 14 residues. The CDR3 is CASSLAGDTYEQYF. CDR3 nucleotides: TGCGCCAGCAGCTTAGCGGGGGATACCTACGAGCAGTACTTC.

The chain has TRBV2 and TRBJ1-1; D remains unclear. The ends were cut back, 3 bases at V and 7 bases at J, with 6 bases in the middle. Looked up from germline, CDR1 is SNHLY and CDR2 is FYNNEI. The length of the CDR3 is 11 residues. The CDR3 loop is CASSEASEAFF. DNA for the CDR3: TGTGCCAGCAGTGAGGCCAGTGAAGCTTTCTTT. Full variable domain (outside the CDR3, taken from reference TRBV2 and TRBJ1-1): EPEVTQTPSHQVTQMGQEVILRCVPISNHLYFYWYRQILGQKVEFLVSFYNNEISEKSEIFDDQFSVERPDGSNFTLKIRSTKLEDSAMYFCASSEASEAFFGQGTRLTVV.

This rearrangement joins TRBV4-1 to TRBJ1-5; TRBD1 agrees at 8 bases. The CDR3 consists of 14 residues. The germline CDR1 and CDR2 sequences are MGHRA and YSYEKL. V was clipped by 4 bases and J by 4 bases; unmatched bases: 3. As DNA, the CDR3 is TGCGCCAGCAGCCTGGGACAGGCTAATCAGCCCCAGCATTTT. This codes for CASSLGQANQPQHF.

J is TRBJ1-1 and V is TRBV7-8; D uncertain. This CDR3 is 13 amino acids long. CDR1 is SGHVS, CDR2 FQNEAQ, per germline. With 5 bases removed from V and 1 base from J, the gap between germline ends came to 8 bases. In DNA, the CDR3 is TGTGCCAGCAGCCCAACAGCGAACACTGAAGCTTTCTTT. It translates to CASSPTANTEAFF. Filled out from reference TRBV7-8 and TRBJ1-1, the complete variable domain reads GAGVSQSPRYKVAKRGQDVALRCDPISGHVSLFWYQQALGQGPEFLTYFQNEAQLDKSGLPSDRFFAERPEGSVSTLKIQRTQQEDSAVYLCASSPTANTEAFFGQGTRLTVV.

The genes are TRBV7-3 and TRBJ2-1, with 11 bases identical to TRBD2. CDR3 length equals 17 residues. CDR1 is SGHTA and CDR2 is FQGTGA in the germline V gene. The V segment lost 1 base and the J segment 10 bases; nucleotides outside the gene matches: 12. CDR3 bases: TGTGCCAGCAGCTTAAGAGCTAGCGGGGGGCCCAATGGGGAGCAGTTCTTC. Translating it yields CASSLRASGGPNGEQFF. Combining the CDR3 with reference TRBV7-3 and TRBJ2-1 gives the whole variable domain GAGVSQTPSNKVTEKGKYVELRCDPISGHTALYWYRQSLGQGPEFLIYFQGTGAADDSGLPNDRFFAVRPEGSVSTLKIQRTERGDSAVYLCASSLRASGGPNGEQFFGPGTRLTVL.

This CDR3 reads CASSLSSRGGYTF. DNA for the CDR3: TGTGCCAGCAGTTTATCCTCCAGGGGTGGCTACACCTTC. The V gene is TRBV28, the J gene TRBJ1-2, with D perhaps TRBD1 (6 bases). The CDR3 runs 13 residues. Trimming removed 1 base from V and 7 bases from J, with 10 bases in between. The germline CDR1 and CDR2 sequences are MDHEN and SYDVKM.